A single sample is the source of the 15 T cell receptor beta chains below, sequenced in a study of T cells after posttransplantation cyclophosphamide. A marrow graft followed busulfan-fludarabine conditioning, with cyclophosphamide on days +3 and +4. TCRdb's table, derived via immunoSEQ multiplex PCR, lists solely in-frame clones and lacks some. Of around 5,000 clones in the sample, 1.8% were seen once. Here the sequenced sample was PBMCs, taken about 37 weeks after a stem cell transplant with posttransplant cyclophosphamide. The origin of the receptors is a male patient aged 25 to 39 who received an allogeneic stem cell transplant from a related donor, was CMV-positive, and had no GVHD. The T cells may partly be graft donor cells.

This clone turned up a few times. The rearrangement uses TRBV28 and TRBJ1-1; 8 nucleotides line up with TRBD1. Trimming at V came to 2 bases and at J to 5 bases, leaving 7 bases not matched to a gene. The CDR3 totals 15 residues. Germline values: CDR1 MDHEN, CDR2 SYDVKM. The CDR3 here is CASSLRGTGGTEAFF. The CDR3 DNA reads TGTGCCAGCAGTTTACGGGGGACAGGTGGGACTGAAGCTTTCTTT.

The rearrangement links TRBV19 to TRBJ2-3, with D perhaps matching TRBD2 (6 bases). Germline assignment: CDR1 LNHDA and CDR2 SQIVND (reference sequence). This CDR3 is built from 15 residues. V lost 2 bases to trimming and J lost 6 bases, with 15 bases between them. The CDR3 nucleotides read TGTGCCAGTAGTATAAATCGCGGGGTAGGTGATACGCAGTATTTT. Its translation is CASSINRGVGDTQYF.

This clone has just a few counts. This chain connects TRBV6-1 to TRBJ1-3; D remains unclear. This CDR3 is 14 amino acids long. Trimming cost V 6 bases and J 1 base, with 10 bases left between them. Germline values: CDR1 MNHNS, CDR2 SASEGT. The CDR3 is CASRGLPSGNTIYF. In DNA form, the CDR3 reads TGTGCCAGCAGGGGCCTACCTTCTGGAAACACCATATATTTT.

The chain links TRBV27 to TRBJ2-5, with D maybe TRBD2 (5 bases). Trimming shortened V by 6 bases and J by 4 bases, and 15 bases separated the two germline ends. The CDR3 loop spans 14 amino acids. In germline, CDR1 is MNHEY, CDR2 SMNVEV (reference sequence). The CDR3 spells CASRQNIGRETQYF. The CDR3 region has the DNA TGTGCCAGCAGGCAAAATATAGGGAGAGAGACCCAGTACTTC.

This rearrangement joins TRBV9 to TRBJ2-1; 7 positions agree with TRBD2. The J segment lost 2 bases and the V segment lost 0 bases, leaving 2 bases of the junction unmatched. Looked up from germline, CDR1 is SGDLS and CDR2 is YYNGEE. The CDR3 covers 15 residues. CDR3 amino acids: CASSVVAGPYNEQFF. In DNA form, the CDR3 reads TGTGCCAGCAGCGTAGTAGCGGGCCCCTACAATGAGCAGTTCTTC.

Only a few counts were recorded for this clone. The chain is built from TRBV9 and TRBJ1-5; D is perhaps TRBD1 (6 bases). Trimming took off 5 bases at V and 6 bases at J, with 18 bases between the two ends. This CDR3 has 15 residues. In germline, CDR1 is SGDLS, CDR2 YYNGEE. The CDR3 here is CASRVYRVPGQPQHF. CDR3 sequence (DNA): TGTGCCAGCAGAGTATACAGGGTTCCGGGTCAGCCCCAGCATTTT. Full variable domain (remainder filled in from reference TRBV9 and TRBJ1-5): DSGVTQTPKHLITATGQRVTLRCSPRSGDLSVYWYQQSLDQGLQFLIQYYNGEERAKGNILERFSAQQFPDLHSELNLSSLELGDSALYFCASRVYRVPGQPQHFGDGTRLSIL.

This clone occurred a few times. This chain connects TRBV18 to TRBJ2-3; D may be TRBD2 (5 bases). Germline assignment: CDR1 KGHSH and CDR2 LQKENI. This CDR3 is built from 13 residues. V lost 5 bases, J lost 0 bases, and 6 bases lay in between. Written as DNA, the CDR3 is TGTGCCAGCTCATGGACTAGCACAGATACGCAGTATTTT. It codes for CASSWTSTDTQYF.

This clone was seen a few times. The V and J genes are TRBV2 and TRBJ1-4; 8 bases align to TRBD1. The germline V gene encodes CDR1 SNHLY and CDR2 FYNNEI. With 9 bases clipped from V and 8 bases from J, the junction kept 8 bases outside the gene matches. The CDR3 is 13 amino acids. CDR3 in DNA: TGTGCCAGTGACCGGGACAGGAGGGAAAAACTGTTTTTT. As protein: CASDRDRREKLFF. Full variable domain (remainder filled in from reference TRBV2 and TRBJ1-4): EPEVTQTPSHQVTQMGQEVILRCVPISNHLYFYWYRQILGQKVEFLVSFYNNEISEKSEIFDDQFSVERPDGSNFTLKIRSTKLEDSAMYFCASDRDRREKLFFGSGTQLSVL.

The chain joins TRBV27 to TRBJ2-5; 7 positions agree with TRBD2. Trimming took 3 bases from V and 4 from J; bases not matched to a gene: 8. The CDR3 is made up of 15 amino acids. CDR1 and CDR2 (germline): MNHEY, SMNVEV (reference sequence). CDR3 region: CASSLAGVDPETQYF. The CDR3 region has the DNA TGTGCCAGCAGTTTGGCGGGGGTGGACCCAGAGACCCAGTACTTC.

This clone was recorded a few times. The CDR3 bases are TGTGCCAGCACCCCAGGGGGGCCCAACACTGAAGCTTTCTTT. Translated: CASTPGGPNTEAFF. This chain uses TRBV28 with TRBJ1-1; 7 nucleotides line up with TRBD1. Looked up from germline, CDR1 is MDHEN and CDR2 is SYDVKM. The CDR3 sequence is 14 residues long. The V gene end was trimmed by 7 bases and the J gene end by 2 bases; junction bases not matched to a gene: 7.

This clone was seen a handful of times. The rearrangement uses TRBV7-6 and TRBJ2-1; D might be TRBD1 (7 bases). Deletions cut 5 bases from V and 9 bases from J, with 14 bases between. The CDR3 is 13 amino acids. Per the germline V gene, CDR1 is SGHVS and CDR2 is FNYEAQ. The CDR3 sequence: CASSLDREAEQFF. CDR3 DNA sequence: TGTGCCAGCAGCCTCGACAGGGAGGCTGAGCAGTTCTTC.

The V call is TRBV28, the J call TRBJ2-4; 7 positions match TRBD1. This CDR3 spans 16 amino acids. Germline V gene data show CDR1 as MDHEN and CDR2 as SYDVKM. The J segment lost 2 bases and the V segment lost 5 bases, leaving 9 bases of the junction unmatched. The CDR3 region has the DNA TGTGCCAGCAGTCCTAGACAGGGTGGGCCCAAAAACATTCAGTACTTC. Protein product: CASSPRQGGPKNIQYF.

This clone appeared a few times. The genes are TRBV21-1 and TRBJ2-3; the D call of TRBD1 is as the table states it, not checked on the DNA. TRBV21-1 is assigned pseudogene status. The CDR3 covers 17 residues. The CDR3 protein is CASSEKSQGAGTDTQYF. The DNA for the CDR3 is TGTGCCAGCAGCGAAAAATCGCAGGGGGCCGGCACAGATACGCAGTATTTT.

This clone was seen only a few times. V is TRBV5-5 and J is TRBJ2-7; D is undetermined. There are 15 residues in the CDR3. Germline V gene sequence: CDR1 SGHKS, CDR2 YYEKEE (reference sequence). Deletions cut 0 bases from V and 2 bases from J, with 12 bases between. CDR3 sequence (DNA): TGTGCCAGCAGCTTGGTGAGCTTATCAACCTACGAGCAGTACTTC. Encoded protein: CASSLVSLSTYEQYF.

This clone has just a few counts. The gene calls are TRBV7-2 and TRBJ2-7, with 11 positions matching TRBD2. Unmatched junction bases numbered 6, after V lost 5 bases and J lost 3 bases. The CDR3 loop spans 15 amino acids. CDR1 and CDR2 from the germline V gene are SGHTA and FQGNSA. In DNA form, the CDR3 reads TGTGCCAGCAGCCCGGTTAGCGGGAGGGGCTACGAGCAGTACTTC. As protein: CASSPVSGRGYEQYF.